The clone carrying this T cell receptor beta chain was detected only a few times. The antigen remains unidentified. TCRdb re-called the reads with MiXCR, one entry per CDR3 protein. This table holds hundreds of thousands of distinct CDR3 sequences, roughly 30% found once. This entry is derived from a study of T cell repertoires in cytomegalovirus infection. Turning to the study itself: Public signatures in TCR beta pointed to CMV infection and matching HLA type. General study results and limits: Within the response measured ex vivo, HLA-C-restricted CMV-specific TCR beta clonotypes were dominant. There were carriers of CMV plus the relevant HLA, and cumulative public TCR beta family frequency identified them.

The CDR3 length is 17 residues. V lost 3 bases and J lost 0, with 17 bases in between. Germline CDR1 reads KGHSH; CDR2 reads LQKENI. This specimen was cultured CD8+ T cells from PBMCs, taken from culture after CMV antigen stimulation. The source of this sequence is a human donor in good health (CMV status not recorded). Some clones in this sample may be carry-over from other donors' samples. The gene calls are TRBV18 and TRBJ1-1, with unresolved D. CDR3 protein: CASSPPKSHPMNTEAFF. The CDR3 DNA follows: TGTGCCAGCTCACCGCCCAAGTCCCATCCCATGAACACTGAAGCTTTCTTT.